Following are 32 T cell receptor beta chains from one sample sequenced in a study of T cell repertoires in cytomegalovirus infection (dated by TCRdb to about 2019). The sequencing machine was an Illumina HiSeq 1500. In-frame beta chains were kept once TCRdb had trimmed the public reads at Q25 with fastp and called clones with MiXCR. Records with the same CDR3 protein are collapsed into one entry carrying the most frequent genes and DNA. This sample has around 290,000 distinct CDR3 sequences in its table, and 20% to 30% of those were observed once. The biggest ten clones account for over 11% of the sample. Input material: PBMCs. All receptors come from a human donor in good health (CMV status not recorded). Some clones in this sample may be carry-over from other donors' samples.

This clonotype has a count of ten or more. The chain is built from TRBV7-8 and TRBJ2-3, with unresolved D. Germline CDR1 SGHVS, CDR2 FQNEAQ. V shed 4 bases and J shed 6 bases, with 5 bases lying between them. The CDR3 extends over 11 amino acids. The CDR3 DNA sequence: TGTGCCAGCAGCTCCCTCGATACGCAGTATTTT. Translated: CASSSLDTQYF.

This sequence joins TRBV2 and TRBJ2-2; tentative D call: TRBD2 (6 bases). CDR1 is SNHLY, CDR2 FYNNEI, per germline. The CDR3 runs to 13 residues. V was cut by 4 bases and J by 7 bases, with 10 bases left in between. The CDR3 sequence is CASSGLANGELFF. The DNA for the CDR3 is TGTGCCAGCAGTGGGCTAGCGAACGGGGAGCTGTTTTTT.

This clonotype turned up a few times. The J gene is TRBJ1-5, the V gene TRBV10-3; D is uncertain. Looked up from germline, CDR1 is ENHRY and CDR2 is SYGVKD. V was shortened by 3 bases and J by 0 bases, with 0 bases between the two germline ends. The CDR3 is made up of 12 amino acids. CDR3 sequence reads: CAISDSNQPQHF. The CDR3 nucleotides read TGTGCCATCAGTGATAGCAATCAGCCCCAGCATTTT.

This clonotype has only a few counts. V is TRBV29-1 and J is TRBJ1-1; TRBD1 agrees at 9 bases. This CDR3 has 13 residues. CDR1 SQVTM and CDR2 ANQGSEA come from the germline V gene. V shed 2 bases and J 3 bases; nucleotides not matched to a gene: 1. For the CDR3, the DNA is TGCAGCGTTGAAAGGACAGGGGACACTGAAGCTTTCTTT. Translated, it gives CSVERTGDTEAFF.

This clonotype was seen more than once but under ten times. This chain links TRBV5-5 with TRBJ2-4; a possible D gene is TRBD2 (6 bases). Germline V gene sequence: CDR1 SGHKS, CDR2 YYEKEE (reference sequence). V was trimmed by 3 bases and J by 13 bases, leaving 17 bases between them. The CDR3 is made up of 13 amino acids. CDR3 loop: CASSSDYTPLQYF. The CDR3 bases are TGTGCCAGCAGCTCGGACTATACCCCCCTCCAGTACTTC.

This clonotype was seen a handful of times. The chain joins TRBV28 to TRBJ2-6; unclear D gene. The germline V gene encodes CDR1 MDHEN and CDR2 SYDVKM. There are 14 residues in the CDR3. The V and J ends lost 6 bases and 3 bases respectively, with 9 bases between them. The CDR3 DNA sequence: TGTGCCAGCAGCGTTCCACTTGGGGCCAACGTCCTGACTTTC. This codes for CASSVPLGANVLTF.

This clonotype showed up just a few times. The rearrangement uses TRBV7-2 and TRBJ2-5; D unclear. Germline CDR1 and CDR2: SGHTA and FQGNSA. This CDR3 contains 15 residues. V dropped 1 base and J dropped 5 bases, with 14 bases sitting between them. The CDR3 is CASSLVWSAPETQYF. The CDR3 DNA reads TGTGCCAGCAGCTTAGTTTGGAGTGCCCCCGAGACCCAGTACTTC.

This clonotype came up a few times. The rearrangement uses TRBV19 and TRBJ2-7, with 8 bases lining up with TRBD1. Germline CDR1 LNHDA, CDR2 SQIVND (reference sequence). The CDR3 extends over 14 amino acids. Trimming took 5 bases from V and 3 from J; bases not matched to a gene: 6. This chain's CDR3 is CASSLQGALYEQYF. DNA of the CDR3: TGTGCCAGTAGTCTGCAGGGGGCCCTCTACGAGCAGTACTTC.

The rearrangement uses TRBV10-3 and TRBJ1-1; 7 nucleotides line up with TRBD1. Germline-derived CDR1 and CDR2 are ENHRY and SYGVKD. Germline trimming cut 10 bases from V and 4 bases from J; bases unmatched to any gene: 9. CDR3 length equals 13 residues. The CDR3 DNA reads TGTGCCACGAGAAGCCAGGGGGGCACTGAAGCTTTCTTT. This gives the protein CATRSQGGTEAFF.

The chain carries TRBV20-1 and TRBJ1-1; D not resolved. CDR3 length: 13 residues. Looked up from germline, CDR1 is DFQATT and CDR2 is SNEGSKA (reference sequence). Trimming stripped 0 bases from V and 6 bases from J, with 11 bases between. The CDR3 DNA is TGCAGTGCTAGAGATCCCTTTGGGCCTGAAGCTTTCTTT. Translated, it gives CSARDPFGPEAFF.

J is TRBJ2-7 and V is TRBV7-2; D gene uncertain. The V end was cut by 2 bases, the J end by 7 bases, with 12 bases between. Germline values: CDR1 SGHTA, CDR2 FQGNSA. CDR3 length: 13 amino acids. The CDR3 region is CASSLTFVGEQYF. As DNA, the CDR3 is TGTGCCAGCAGCTTAACCTTCGTGGGGGAGCAGTACTTC.

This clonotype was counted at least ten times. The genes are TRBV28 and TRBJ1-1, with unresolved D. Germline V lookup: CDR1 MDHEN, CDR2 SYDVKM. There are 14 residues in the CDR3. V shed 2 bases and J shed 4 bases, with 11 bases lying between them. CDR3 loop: CASSLASVVTEAFF. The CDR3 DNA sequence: TGTGCCAGCAGTTTAGCCTCGGTGGTCACTGAAGCTTTCTTT.

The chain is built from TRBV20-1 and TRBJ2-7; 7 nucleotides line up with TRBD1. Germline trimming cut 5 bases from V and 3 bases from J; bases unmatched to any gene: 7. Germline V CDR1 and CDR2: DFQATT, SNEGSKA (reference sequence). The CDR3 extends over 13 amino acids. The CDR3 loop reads CSALRQGLYEQYF. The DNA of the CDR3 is TGCAGTGCTCTCCGACAGGGTCTCTACGAGCAGTACTTC.

This CDR3 is CASRRSGSGPSYEQYF. CDR3 sequence (DNA): TGTGCCAGCAGGCGCTCGGGTTCCGGGCCCTCCTACGAGCAGTACTTC. The J gene is TRBJ2-7, the V gene TRBV2, with D unresolved. Germline V lookup: CDR1 SNHLY, CDR2 FYNNEI. This CDR3 contains 16 residues. V lost 6 bases and J 0 bases, leaving 18 bases between the germline ends.

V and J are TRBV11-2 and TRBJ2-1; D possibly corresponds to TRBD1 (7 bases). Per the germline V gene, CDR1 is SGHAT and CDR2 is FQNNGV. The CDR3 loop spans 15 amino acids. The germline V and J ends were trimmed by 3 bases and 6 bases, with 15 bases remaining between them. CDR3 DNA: TGTGCCAGCAGCTTTTCAGGGGGAGGTCTCAATGAGCAGTTCTTC. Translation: CASSFSGGGLNEQFF.

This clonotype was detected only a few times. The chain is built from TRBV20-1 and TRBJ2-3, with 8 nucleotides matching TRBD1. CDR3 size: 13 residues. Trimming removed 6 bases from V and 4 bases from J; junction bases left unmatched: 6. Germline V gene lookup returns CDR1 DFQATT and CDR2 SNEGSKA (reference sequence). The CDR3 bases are TGCAGTGCAAGTGGACAGGGAGCAGATACGCAGTATTTT. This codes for CSASGQGADTQYF.

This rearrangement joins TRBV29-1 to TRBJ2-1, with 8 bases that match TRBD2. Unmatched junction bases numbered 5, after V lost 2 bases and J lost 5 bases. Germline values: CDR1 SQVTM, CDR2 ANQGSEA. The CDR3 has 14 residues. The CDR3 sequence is CSVEPGGVNNEQFF. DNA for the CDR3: TGCAGCGTTGAACCCGGGGGGGTTAACAATGAGCAGTTCTTC.

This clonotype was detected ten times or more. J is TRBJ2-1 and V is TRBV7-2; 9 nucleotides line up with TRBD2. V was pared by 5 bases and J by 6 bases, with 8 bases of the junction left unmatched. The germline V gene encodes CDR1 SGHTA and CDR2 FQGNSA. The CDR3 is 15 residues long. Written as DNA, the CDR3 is TGTGCCAGCAGCCTTGCGGCGGGAGGGAGCAATGAGCAGTTCTTC. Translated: CASSLAAGGSNEQFF.

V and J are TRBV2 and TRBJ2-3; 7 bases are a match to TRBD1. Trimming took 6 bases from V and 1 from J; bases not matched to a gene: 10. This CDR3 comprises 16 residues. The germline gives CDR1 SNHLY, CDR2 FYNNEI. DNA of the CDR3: TGTGCCAGCAGCCTAACGACAGGGTTGGGCACAGATACGCAGTATTTT. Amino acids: CASSLTTGLGTDTQYF. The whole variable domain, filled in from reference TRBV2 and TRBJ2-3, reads EPEVTQTPSHQVTQMGQEVILRCVPISNHLYFYWYRQILGQKVEFLVSFYNNEISEKSEIFDDQFSVERPDGSNFTLKIRSTKLEDSAMYFCASSLTTGLGTDTQYFGPGTRLTVL.

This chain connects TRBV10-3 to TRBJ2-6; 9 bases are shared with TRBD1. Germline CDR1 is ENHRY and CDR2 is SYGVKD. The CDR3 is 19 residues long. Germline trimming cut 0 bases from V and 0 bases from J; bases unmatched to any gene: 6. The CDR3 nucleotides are TGTGCCATCAGTGAGTCAACAGGGGGCCCCAGCTCTGGGGCCAACGTCCTGACTTTC. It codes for CAISESTGGPSSGANVLTF.

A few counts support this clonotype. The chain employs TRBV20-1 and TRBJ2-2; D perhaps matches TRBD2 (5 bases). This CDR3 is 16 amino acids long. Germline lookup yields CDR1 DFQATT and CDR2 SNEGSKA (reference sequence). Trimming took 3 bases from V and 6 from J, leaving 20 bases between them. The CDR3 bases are TGCAGTGCTAGCAACTTGAGGGAAAGAAGCGCCGGGGAGCTGTTTTTT. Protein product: CSASNLRERSAGELFF.

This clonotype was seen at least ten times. The CDR3 DNA is TGCAGGGGAGGGACAGGGGGCATGTCTACTGAAGCTTTCTTT. Its translation is CRGGTGGMSTEAFF. This sequence joins TRBV20-1 and TRBJ1-1, with 12 bases that match TRBD1. CDR3 length: 14 residues. The germline CDR1 and CDR2 sequences are DFQATT and SNEGSKA (reference sequence).

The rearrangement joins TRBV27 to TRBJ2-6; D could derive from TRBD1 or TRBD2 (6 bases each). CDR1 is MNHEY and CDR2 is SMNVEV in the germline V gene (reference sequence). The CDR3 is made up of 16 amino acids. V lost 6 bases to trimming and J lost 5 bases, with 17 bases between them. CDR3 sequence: CASSDYGGRRANVLTF. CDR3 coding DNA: TGTGCCAGCAGCGATTATGGGGGGCGTAGGGCCAACGTCCTGACTTTC.

CDR3 bases: TGCAGTGCCATTGGGGGCAGAGCCTACAATGAGCAGTTCTTC. Translation gives CSAIGGRAYNEQFF. This sequence joins TRBV20-1 and TRBJ2-1; D is possibly TRBD1 (6 bases). V was cut by 6 bases and J by 2 bases, with 14 bases left in between. The germline V gene has CDR1 DFQATT and CDR2 SNEGSKA (reference sequence). The CDR3 is 14 residues long.

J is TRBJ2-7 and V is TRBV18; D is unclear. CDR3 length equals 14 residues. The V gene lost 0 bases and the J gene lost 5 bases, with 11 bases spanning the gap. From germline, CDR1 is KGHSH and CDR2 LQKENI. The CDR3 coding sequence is TGTGCCAGCTCACCACCAGGATCGGGCGACGAGCAGTACTTC. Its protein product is CASSPPGSGDEQYF.

DNA of the CDR3: TGTGCCAGCAGGGGGACTGCATACACCGGGGAGCTGTTTTTT. Residues: CASRGTAYTGELFF. The rearrangement uses TRBV6-1 and TRBJ2-2; D might be TRBD2 (6 bases). There are 14 residues in the CDR3. V was trimmed by 6 bases and J by 3 bases, leaving 11 bases between them. The germline V gene encodes CDR1 MNHNS and CDR2 SASEGT.

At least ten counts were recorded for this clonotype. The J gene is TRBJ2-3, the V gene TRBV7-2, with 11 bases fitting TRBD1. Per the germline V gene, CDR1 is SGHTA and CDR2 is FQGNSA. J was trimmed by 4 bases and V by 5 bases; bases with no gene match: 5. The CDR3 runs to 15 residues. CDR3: CASSARDRGSDTQYF. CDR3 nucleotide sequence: TGTGCCAGCAGCGCCCGGGACAGGGGGTCAGATACGCAGTATTTT.

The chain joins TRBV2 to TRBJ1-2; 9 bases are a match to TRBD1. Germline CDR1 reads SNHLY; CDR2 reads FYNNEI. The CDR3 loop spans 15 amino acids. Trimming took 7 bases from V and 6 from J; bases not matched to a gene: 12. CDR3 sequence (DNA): TGTGCCAGCACCCTCCCCTCGGACAGGGGCGATGGCTACACCTTC. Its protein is CASTLPSDRGDGYTF.

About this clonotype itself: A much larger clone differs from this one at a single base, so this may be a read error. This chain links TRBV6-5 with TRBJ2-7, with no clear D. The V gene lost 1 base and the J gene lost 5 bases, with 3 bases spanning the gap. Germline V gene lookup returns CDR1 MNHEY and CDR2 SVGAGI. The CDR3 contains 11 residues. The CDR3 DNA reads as TGTGCCAGCAGTTACTTCAACGAGCAGTACTTC. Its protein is CASSYFNEQYF.

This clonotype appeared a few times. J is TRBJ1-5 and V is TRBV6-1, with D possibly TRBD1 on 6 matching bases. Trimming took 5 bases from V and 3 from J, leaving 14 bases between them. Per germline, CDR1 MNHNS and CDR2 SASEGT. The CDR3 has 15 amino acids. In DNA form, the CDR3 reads TGTGCCAGCAGTCGGGGACACTTTGACAATCAGCCCCAGCATTTT. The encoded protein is CASSRGHFDNQPQHF.

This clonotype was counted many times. The CDR3 nucleotides read TGTGCCAGCAGCTTGGGGATAAACAATCAGCCCCAGCATTTT. Translation gives CASSLGINNQPQHF. V gene TRBV7-2 combines with J gene TRBJ1-5, with D unclear. Trimming left V 3 bases short and J 3 bases short, with 9 bases between. The germline gives CDR1 SGHTA, CDR2 FQGNSA. CDR3 length: 14 amino acids.

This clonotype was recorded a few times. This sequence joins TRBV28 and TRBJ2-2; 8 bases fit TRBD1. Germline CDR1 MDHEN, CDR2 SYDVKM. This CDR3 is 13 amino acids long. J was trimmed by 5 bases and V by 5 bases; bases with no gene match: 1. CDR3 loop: CASSTGGTGELFF. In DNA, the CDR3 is TGTGCCAGCAGTACAGGGGGGACCGGGGAGCTGTTTTTT.